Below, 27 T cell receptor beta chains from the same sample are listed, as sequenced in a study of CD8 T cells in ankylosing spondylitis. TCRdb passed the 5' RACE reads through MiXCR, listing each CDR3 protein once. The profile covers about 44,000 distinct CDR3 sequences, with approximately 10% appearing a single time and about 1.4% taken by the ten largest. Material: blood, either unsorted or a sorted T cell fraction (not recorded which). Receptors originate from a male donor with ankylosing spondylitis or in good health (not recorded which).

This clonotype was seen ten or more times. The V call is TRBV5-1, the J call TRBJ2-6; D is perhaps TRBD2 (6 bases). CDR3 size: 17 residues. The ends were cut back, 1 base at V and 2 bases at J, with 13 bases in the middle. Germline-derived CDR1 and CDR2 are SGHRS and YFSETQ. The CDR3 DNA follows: TGCGCCAGCAGCTTGTTCGGCGGAGGGGCTGGGGCCAACGTCCTGACTTTC. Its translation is CASSLFGGGAGANVLTF.

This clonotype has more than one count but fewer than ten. The CDR3: CASTGALSSYEQYF. CDR3 DNA sequence: TGTGCCAGCACCGGGGCTCTCTCATCCTACGAGCAGTACTTC. The chain joins TRBV2 to TRBJ2-7; D is perhaps TRBD1 or TRBD2 (5 bases each). The CDR3 has 14 amino acids. Germline CDR1 and CDR2: SNHLY and FYNNEI. V was trimmed by 7 bases and J by 1 base, leaving 14 bases between them.

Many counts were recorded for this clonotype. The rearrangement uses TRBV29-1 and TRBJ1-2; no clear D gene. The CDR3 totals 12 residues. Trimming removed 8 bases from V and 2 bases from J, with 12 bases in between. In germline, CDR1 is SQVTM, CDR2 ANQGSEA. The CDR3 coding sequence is TGCAGCTCAAGAGGAGGGAACTATGGCTACACCTTC. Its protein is CSSRGGNYGYTF.

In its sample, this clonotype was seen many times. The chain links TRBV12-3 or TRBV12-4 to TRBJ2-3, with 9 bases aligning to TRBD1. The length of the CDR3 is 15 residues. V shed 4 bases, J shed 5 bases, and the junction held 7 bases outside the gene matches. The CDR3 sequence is CASSSFGQGIDTQYF. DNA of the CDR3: TGTGCCAGCAGTTCTTTTGGACAGGGGATAGATACGCAGTATTTT.

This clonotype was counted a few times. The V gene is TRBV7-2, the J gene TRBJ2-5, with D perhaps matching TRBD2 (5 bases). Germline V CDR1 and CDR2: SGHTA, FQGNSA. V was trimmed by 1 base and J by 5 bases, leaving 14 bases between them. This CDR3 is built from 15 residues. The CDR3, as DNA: TGTGCCAGCAGCTTAGGAGGGATATACGGGGAGACCCAGTACTTC. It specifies CASSLGGIYGETQYF.

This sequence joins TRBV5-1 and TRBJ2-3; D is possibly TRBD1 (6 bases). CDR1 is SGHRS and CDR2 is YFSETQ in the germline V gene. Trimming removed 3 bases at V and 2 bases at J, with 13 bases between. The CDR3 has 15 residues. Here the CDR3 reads CASSYDGQLTDTQYF. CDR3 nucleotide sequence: TGCGCCAGCAGCTACGATGGACAGCTCACAGATACGCAGTATTTT.

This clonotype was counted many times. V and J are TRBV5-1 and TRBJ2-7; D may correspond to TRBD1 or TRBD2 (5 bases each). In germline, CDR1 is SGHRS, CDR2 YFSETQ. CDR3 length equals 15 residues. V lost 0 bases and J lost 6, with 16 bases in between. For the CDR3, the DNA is TGCGCCAGCAGCTTGGCTGGCCCAGGGAGCGGCGAGCAGTACTTC. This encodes CASSLAGPGSGEQYF.

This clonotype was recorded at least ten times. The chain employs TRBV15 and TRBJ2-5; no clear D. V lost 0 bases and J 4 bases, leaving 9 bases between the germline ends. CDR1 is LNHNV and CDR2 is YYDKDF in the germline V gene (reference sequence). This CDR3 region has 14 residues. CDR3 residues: CATSRDPRLETQYF. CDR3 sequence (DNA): TGTGCCACCAGCAGAGATCCAAGACTAGAGACCCAGTACTTC.

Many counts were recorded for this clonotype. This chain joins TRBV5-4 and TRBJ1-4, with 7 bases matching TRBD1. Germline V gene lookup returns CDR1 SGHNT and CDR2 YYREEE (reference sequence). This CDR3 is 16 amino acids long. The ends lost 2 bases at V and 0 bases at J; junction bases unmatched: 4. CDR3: CASSLTGDATNEKLFF. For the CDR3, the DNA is TGTGCCAGCAGCTTAACAGGGGATGCAACTAATGAAAAACTGTTTTTT.

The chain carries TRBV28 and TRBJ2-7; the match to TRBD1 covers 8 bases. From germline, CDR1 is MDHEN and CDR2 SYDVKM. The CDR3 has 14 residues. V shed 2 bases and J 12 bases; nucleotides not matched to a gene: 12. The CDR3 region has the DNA TGTGCCAGCAGTTTAAGGGGGACAGGCCACCGCTGGTACTTC. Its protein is CASSLRGTGHRWYF.

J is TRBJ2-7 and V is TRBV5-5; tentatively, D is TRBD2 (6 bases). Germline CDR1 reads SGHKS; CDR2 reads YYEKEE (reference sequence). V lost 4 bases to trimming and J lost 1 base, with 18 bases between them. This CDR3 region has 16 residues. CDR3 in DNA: TGTGCCAGCAGCAACCGGCCGGGAGAGGAATCCTACGAGCAGTACTTC. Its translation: CASSNRPGEESYEQYF.

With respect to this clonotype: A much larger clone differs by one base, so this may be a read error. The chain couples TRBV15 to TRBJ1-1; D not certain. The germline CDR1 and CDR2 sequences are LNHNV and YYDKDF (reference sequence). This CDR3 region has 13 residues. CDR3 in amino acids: CATGRDRSTEAFF. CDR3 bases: TGTGCCACCGGCAGAGATCGGAGCACTGAAGCTTTCTTT.

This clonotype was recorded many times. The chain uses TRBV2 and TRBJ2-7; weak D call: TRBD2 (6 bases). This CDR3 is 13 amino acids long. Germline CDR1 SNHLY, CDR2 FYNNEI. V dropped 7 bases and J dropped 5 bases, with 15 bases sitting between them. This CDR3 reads CASIIARGNEQYF. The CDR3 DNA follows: TGTGCCAGCATCATCGCTCGGGGGAACGAGCAGTACTTC. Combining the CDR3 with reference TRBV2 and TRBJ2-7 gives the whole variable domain EPEVTQTPSHQVTQMGQEVILRCVPISNHLYFYWYRQILGQKVEFLVSFYNNEISEKSEIFDDQFSVERPDGSNFTLKIRSTKLEDSAMYFCASIIARGNEQYFGPGTRLTVT.

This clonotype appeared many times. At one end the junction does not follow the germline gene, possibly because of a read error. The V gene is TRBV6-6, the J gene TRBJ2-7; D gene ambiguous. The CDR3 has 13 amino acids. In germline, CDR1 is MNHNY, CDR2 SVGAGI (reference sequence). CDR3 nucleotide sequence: TGTGCCAGCAGTTACGACGGAAATTATACCCCGTCCTTC. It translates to CASSYDGNYTPSF.

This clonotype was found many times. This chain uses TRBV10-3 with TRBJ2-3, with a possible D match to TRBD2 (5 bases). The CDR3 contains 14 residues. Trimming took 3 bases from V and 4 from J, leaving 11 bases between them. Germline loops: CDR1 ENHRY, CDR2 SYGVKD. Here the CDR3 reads CAISEWGVADTQYF. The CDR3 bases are TGTGCCATCAGTGAATGGGGAGTCGCAGATACGCAGTATTTT.

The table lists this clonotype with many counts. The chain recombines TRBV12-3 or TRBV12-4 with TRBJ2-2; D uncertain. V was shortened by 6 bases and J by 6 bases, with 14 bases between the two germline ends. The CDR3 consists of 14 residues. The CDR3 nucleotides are TGTGCCAGCAGCTCCTACTTCCGCCCCGGGGAGCTGTTTTTT. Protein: CASSSYFRPGELFF.

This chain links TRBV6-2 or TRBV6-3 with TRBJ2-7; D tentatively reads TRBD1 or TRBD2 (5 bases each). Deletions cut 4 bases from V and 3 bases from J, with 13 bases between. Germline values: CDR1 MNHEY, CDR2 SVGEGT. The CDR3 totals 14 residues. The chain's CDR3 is CASSFAGTYYEQYF. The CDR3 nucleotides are TGTGCCAGCAGTTTTGCCGGGACGTACTACGAGCAGTACTTC.

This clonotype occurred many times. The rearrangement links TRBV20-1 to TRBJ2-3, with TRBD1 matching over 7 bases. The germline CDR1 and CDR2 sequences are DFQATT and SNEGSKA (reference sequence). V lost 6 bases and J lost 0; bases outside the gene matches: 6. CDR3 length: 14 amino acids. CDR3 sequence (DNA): TGCAGTGCGGAAACAGGGGCGAGCACAGATACGCAGTATTTT. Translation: CSAETGASTDTQYF.

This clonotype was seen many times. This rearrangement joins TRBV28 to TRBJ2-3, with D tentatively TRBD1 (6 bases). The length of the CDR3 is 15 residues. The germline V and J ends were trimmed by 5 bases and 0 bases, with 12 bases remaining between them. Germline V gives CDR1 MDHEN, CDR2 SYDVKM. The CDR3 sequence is CASSRPGVSTDTQYF. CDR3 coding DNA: TGTGCCAGCAGTAGACCAGGGGTTAGCACAGATACGCAGTATTTT.

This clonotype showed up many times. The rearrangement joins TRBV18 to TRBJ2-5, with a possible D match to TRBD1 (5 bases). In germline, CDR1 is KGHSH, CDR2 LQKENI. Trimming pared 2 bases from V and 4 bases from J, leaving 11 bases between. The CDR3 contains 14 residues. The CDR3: CASSPGATGETQYF. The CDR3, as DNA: TGTGCCAGCTCACCAGGGGCTACCGGAGAGACCCAGTACTTC.

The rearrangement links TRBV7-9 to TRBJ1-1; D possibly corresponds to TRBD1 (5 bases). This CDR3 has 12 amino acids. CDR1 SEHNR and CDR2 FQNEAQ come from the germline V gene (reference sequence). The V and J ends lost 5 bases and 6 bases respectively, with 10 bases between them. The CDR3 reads CASSVGPPEAFF. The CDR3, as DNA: TGTGCCAGCAGCGTGGGACCGCCTGAAGCTTTCTTT. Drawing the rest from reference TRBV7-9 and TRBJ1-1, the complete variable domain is DTGVSQNPRHKITKRGQNVTFRCDPISEHNRLYWYRQTLGQGPEFLTYFQNEAQLEKSRLLSDRFSAERPKGSFSTLEIQRTEQGDSAMYLCASSVGPPEAFFGQGTRLTVV.

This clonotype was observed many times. In nucleotides, the CDR3 is TGCAGCGTCGGCAAGGGGGGACTCATGAACACTGAAGCTTTCTTT. Its protein product is CSVGKGGLMNTEAFF. This rearrangement joins TRBV29-1 to TRBJ1-1; the D gene is possibly TRBD1 (6 bases). This CDR3 comprises 15 residues. Per germline, CDR1 SQVTM and CDR2 ANQGSEA. V was trimmed by 6 bases and J by 0 bases, leaving 17 bases between them. Full variable domain (outside the CDR3, taken from reference TRBV29-1 and TRBJ1-1): SAVISQKPSRDICQRGTSLTIQCQVDSQVTMMFWYRQQPGQSLTLIATANQGSEATYESGFVIDKFPISRPNLTFSTLTVSNMSPEDSSIYLCSVGKGGLMNTEAFFGQGTRLTVV.

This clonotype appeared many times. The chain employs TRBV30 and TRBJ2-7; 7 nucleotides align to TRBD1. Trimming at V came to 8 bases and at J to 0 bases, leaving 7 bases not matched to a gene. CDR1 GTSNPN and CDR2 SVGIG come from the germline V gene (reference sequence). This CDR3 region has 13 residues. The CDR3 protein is CAHSGDSSYEQYF. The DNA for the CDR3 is TGTGCCCATTCCGGGGACAGCTCCTACGAGCAGTACTTC.

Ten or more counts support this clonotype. CDR3 DNA: TGTGCCAGCAGCTTGCTGAGTAGGCTCCACGAGCAGTACTTC. It encodes CASSLLSRLHEQYF. The J gene is TRBJ2-7, the V gene TRBV5-6, with no clear D. Germline lookup yields CDR1 SGHDT and CDR2 YYEEEE. The CDR3 sequence is 14 residues long. V was cut by 1 base and J by 5 bases, with 13 bases left in between. Drawing the rest from reference TRBV5-6 and TRBJ2-7, the complete variable domain is DAGVTQSPTHLIKTRGQQVTLRCSPKSGHDTVSWYQQALGQGPQFIFQYYEEEERQRGNFPDRFSGHQFPNYSSELNVNALLLGDSALYLCASSLLSRLHEQYFGPGTRLTVT.

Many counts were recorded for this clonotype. The CDR3, as DNA: TGTGCCAGCAGTTTTGGAGCCGCGTCTAACTATGGCTACACCTTC. Residues: CASSFGAASNYGYTF. This sequence joins TRBV12-3 or TRBV12-4 and TRBJ1-2; D is ambiguous. The ends were cut back, 3 bases at V and 0 bases at J, with 11 bases in the middle. The CDR3 has 15 residues.

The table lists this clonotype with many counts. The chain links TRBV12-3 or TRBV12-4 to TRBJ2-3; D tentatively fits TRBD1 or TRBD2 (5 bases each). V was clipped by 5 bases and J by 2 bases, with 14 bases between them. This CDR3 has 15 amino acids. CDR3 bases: TGTGCCAGCAGTCCGGGGCCGGGATACACAGATACGCAGTATTTT. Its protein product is CASSPGPGYTDTQYF.

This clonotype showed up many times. For the CDR3, the DNA is TGCGCCAGCAGCCTTTGGGGCGGGGAGACCCAGTACTTC. Amino acids: CASSLWGGETQYF. The chain links TRBV4-1 to TRBJ2-5; tentatively, D is TRBD1 or TRBD2 (5 bases each). This CDR3 comprises 13 residues. Germline values: CDR1 MGHRA, CDR2 YSYEKL. Between the trimmed V and J ends, which lost 4 bases and 5 bases, there was a span of 11 bases.